Each of the 28 T cell receptor beta chains below was sequenced from the same sample in a study of blood T cells in healthy people across ages (dated by TCRdb to about 2015). Library prep was done by 5' RACE. Reads for this sample came from an Illumina HiSeq 2500. A second PCR of about 6 to 11 cycles was performed with a sample-barcoded 5' primer and a J-beta primer mix. The public reads were reanalyzed by TCRdb: fastp trimming at Q25, MiXCR alignment, in-frame beta chains only. Each CDR3 protein appears once, grouped with its most common genes and DNA. This sample holds 850,000 or so distinct CDR3 sequences; under 35% were observed only once. 15% to 20% of the sample lies in the top ten. Sequencing used blood. The source is a woman aged 80 or over in good health.

Turning to this clonotype: This could be a read error, since a much larger clone is one nucleotide away. V gene TRBV6-6 combines with J gene TRBJ2-1; 8 bases fit TRBD2. CDR1 and CDR2 from the germline V gene are MNHNY and SVGAGI (reference sequence). The CDR3 consists of 13 residues. CDR3 region: CASSGTRVNGQFF. CDR3 nucleotides: TGTGCCAGCAGTGGGACTAGGGTGAATGGGCAGTTCTTC.

This clonotype appeared many times. This rearrangement joins TRBV7-6 to TRBJ2-3, with TRBD2 matching 10 bases. The CDR3 sequence is 17 residues long. Germline CDR1 is SGHVS and CDR2 is FNYEAQ. Trimming took 5 bases from V and 0 from J; bases not matched to a gene: 8. Here the CDR3 DNA reads TGTGCCAGCAGCCCGGGACTAGCGTACGGTAGCACAGATACGCAGTATTTT. The encoded protein is CASSPGLAYGSTDTQYF.

This chain uses TRBV18 with TRBJ1-4; D ambiguous. CDR3 length equals 15 residues. The germline V and J ends were trimmed by 6 bases and 0 bases, with 11 bases remaining between them. Germline V gene lookup returns CDR1 KGHSH and CDR2 LQKENI. CDR3 sequence: CASSDLRTTNEKLFF. In DNA, the CDR3 is TGTGCCAGCTCCGACCTCCGAACAACTAATGAAAAACTGTTTTTT.

This clonotype was seen many times. This chain joins TRBV5-1 and TRBJ2-7; the D gene could be TRBD1 or TRBD2 (6 bases each). V shed 1 base and J shed 4 bases, with 12 bases lying between them. The CDR3 totals 14 residues. Germline values: CDR1 SGHRS, CDR2 YFSETQ. The CDR3 loop reads CASSLRGEGYEQYF. CDR3 sequence (DNA): TGCGCCAGCAGCTTGAGGGGGGAAGGTTACGAGCAGTACTTC. Supplemented by reference TRBV5-1 and TRBJ2-7, the full variable domain reads KAGVTQTPRYLIKTRGQQVTLSCSPISGHRSVSWYQQTPGQGLQFLFEYFSETQRNKGNFPGRFSGRQFSNSRSEMNVSTLELGDSALYLCASSLRGEGYEQYFGPGTRLTVT.

Details on this clonotype: This sequence may be a read error, since a much larger clone differs from it by one base. The chain employs TRBV5-1 and TRBJ1-1; no clear D. The CDR3 length is 15 residues. Germline lookup yields CDR1 SGHRS and CDR2 YFSETQ. V dropped 6 bases and J dropped 8 bases, with 23 bases sitting between them. CDR3 residues: CASTLRPERLGEAFF. CDR3 sequence (DNA): TGCGCCAGCACCCTCCGGCCGGAAAGATTGGGAGAAGCTTTCTTT.

This clonotype occurred a few times. Just one base apart from a much larger clone, this may be a read error. The chain has TRBV5-1 and TRBJ2-3, with 8 bases matching TRBD2. The CDR3 length is 16 residues. CDR1 and CDR2 (germline): SGHRS, YFSETQ. CDR3 region: CAGSLSAGGPTDTQYF. CDR3 nucleotide sequence: TGCGCCGGCAGCTTGTCGGCGGGGGGCCCCACAGATACGCAGTATTTT.

There are many counts of this clonotype. The chain employs TRBV12-3 or TRBV12-4 and TRBJ1-2; 9 bases fit TRBD1. V shed 5 bases, J shed 8 bases, and the junction held 12 bases outside the gene matches. The CDR3 covers 15 residues. The CDR3 nucleotides read TGTGCCAGCAGTCAAGGGGACAGGGAGTCTGACGGCTACACCTTC. Translation: CASSQGDRESDGYTF.

This clonotype was detected ten times or more. The chain employs TRBV6-5 and TRBJ1-2, with D possibly being TRBD1 (5 bases). V shed 6 bases and J shed 4 bases, with 24 bases lying between them. CDR3 length equals 17 residues. Germline loops: CDR1 MNHEY, CDR2 SVGAGI. The CDR3 DNA reads as TGTGCCAGCAGCTCCCCGAGGGACGGGGCCGGACGCTATGGCTACACCTTC. This gives the protein CASSSPRDGAGRYGYTF.

This clonotype was seen a handful of times. V usage is TRBV7-2 and J usage is TRBJ1-1, with D unclear. CDR3 length equals 13 residues. V lost 5 bases and J lost 5, with 12 bases in between. Germline V gene sequence: CDR1 SGHTA, CDR2 FQGNSA. The CDR3, as DNA: TGTGCCAGCAGCCCCGCACCTGAGACTGAAGCTTTCTTT. This translates into CASSPAPETEAFF.

The rearrangement uses TRBV7-9 and TRBJ1-1; D not certain. The CDR3 length is 14 residues. Germline V gives CDR1 SEHNR, CDR2 FQNEAQ (reference sequence). With 4 bases removed from V and 0 bases from J, the gap between germline ends came to 9 bases. The CDR3 DNA reads as TGTGCCAGCAGCTCCGGGAACATGAACACTGAAGCTTTCTTT. Protein sequence: CASSSGNMNTEAFF.

This clonotype occurred many times. This sequence joins TRBV12-3 or TRBV12-4 and TRBJ1-5; the D gene is possibly TRBD1 (5 bases). CDR3 length equals 15 residues. The V end was cut by 1 base, the J end by 2 bases, with 9 bases between. This chain's CDR3 is CASSLVGPGNQPQHF. DNA for the CDR3: TGTGCCAGCAGTTTAGTGGGGCCTGGCAATCAGCCCCAGCATTTT.

This clonotype was counted at least ten times. This sequence joins TRBV18 and TRBJ2-7; 9 nucleotides match TRBD1. V shed 5 bases and J 3 bases; nucleotides not matched to a gene: 8. Germline CDR1 is KGHSH and CDR2 is LQKENI. This CDR3 contains 15 residues. CDR3 in DNA: TGTGCCAGCTCAGTAGGGACAGGGCCCCTCTACGAGCAGTACTTC. Residues: CASSVGTGPLYEQYF.

Only a few counts were recorded for this clonotype. This chain connects TRBV9 to TRBJ1-1; tentative D call: TRBD1 (5 bases). This CDR3 comprises 14 residues. Trimming removed 6 bases at V and 4 bases at J, with 16 bases between. In germline, CDR1 is SGDLS, CDR2 YYNGEE. CDR3 sequence reads: CASNPGPQATEAFF. The CDR3 DNA follows: TGTGCCAGCAACCCGGGACCCCAGGCCACTGAAGCTTTCTTT. The entire variable domain, with the rest obtained from reference TRBV9 and TRBJ1-1, is as follows: DSGVTQTPKHLITATGQRVTLRCSPRSGDLSVYWYQQSLDQGLQFLIQYYNGEERAKGNILERFSAQQFPDLHSELNLSSLELGDSALYFCASNPGPQATEAFFGQGTRLTVV.

As to this clonotype: A read error may be the cause here, since a much bigger clone is one base away. The chain carries TRBV7-2 and TRBJ2-1; 12 positions match TRBD2. Germline V lookup: CDR1 SGHTA, CDR2 FQGNSA. The J segment lost 6 bases and the V segment lost 5 bases, leaving 5 bases of the junction unmatched. The CDR3 covers 15 residues. The CDR3 DNA is TGTGCCAGCAGCCGTGCACTAGCGGGGGGCAATGAGCAGTTCTTC. It specifies CASSRALAGGNEQFF.

This clonotype was picked up one time. This could be a read error, since a much larger clone is one nucleotide away. The V and J genes are TRBV6-4 and TRBJ2-5; tentatively, D is TRBD1 (7 bases). CDR3 length: 15 amino acids. The germline CDR1 and CDR2 sequences are MRHNA and SNTAGT. The CDR3 sequence: CASSAEAGGQETRYF. The DNA of the CDR3 is TGTGCCAGCAGTGCGGAGGCAGGGGGGCAAGAGACCCGGTACTTC.

In its sample, this clonotype was seen many times. The chain is built from TRBV12-3 or TRBV12-4 and TRBJ2-5; D is perhaps TRBD1 (8 bases). The CDR3 runs 15 residues. The germline V and J ends were trimmed by 6 bases and 2 bases, with 16 bases remaining between them. CDR3 DNA sequence: TGTGCCAGCAGCGGACAGGGAGGGGGTCAAGAGACCCAGTACTTC. Protein sequence: CASSGQGGGQETQYF.

This clonotype has at least ten counts. The rearrangement joins TRBV29-1 to TRBJ2-3; D may correspond to TRBD1 or TRBD2 (5 bases each). Trimming left V 5 bases short and J 6 bases short, with 18 bases between. The CDR3 runs to 14 residues. Germline V gene lookup returns CDR1 SQVTM and CDR2 ANQGSEA. CDR3 nucleotides: TGCAGCGTTAATGAACAGGCCGGGAAGGATACGCAGTATTTT. Its translation: CSVNEQAGKDTQYF.

This clonotype was recorded a few times. The CDR3 DNA is TGCAGTGCTAGAGCCTGGGACAGGGGAGATGAAGCTTTCTTT. Its protein product is CSARAWDRGDEAFF. The chain is built from TRBV20-1 and TRBJ1-1; 10 bases fit TRBD1. In germline, CDR1 is DFQATT, CDR2 SNEGSKA (reference sequence). The CDR3 is made up of 14 amino acids. V trimming: 1 base; J trimming: 7 bases; junction bases outside the gene matches: 6.

The chain's CDR3 is CASSYKHHEQYF. The CDR3 DNA sequence: TGTGCCAGCAGTTACAAACACCATGAGCAGTACTTC. The V and J genes are TRBV6-2 or TRBV6-3 and TRBJ2-7; no definite D call. Germline CDR1 and CDR2: MNHEY and SVGEGT. Trimming shortened V by 2 bases and J by 7 bases, and 9 bases separated the two germline ends. The CDR3 contains 12 residues.

Points on this clonotype: Given a much more abundant clone one base away, this may be a read error. This chain connects TRBV20-1 to TRBJ1-2; the D is unclear. The CDR3 extends over 12 amino acids. CDR1 is DFQATT, CDR2 SNEGSKA, per germline (reference sequence). In DNA, the CDR3 is TGCAGTGCAACTCAGGATTACTATGACTACACCTTC. It codes for CSATQDYYDYTF.

V gene TRBV7-6 combines with J gene TRBJ2-7, with 11 bases fitting TRBD2. This CDR3 contains 16 residues. With 1 base clipped from V and 4 bases from J, the junction kept 6 bases outside the gene matches. In germline, CDR1 is SGHVS, CDR2 FNYEAQ. The CDR3 DNA is TGTGCCAGCAGCTTAGAGCTAGCGGGGGGATTTTACGAGCAGTACTTC. Translated, it gives CASSLELAGGFYEQYF.

This clonotype occurred many times. The chain joins TRBV20-1 to TRBJ1-2, with 9 nucleotides matching TRBD1. V gave up 4 bases and J gave up 4 bases; unmatched junction bases: 16. In germline, CDR1 is DFQATT, CDR2 SNEGSKA (reference sequence). The CDR3 totals 17 residues. The CDR3 bases are TGCAGTGCTAAACAAATCGGGACAGGGTCAACCCGCTATGGCTACACCTTC. It translates to CSAKQIGTGSTRYGYTF.

The table lists this clonotype with many counts. This chain uses TRBV6-2 or TRBV6-3 with TRBJ2-5; the D gene could be TRBD1 or TRBD2 (6 bases each). The ends were cut back, 7 bases at V and 4 bases at J, with 19 bases in the middle. The CDR3 length is 15 residues. Germline values: CDR1 MNHEY, CDR2 SVGEGT. The CDR3, as DNA: TGTGCCAGCACCCCAGGGCCCGGGGGCCGAGAGACCCAGTACTTC. The encoded protein is CASTPGPGGRETQYF.

In this sample, this clonotype turned up a few times. CDR3 nucleotides: TGTGCCAGCAACCGGGACAGGGTGGTTGGAACAGATACGCAGTATTTT. Its protein is CASNRDRVVGTDTQYF. The V and J genes are TRBV27 and TRBJ2-3, with TRBD1 matching 9 bases. The trim removed 7 bases at V and 3 bases at J, leaving 11 bases unmatched. Germline V lookup: CDR1 MNHEY, CDR2 SMNVEV (reference sequence). This CDR3 has 16 amino acids.

Only a few counts were recorded for this clonotype. The chain is built from TRBV24-1 and TRBJ2-5; D unclear. Germline loops: CDR1 KGHDR, CDR2 SFDVKD. V lost 5 bases and J 7 bases, leaving 13 bases between the germline ends. CDR3 size: 13 residues. In DNA, the CDR3 is TGTGCCACCAGTGCCTCTGGCCTGGCGACCCAGTACTTC. It translates to CATSASGLATQYF.

This clonotype appeared many times. The V and J genes are TRBV10-3 and TRBJ2-2; D tentatively reads TRBD1 or TRBD2 (5 bases each). Between the trimmed V and J ends, which lost 2 bases and 9 bases, there was a span of 19 bases. Germline V CDR1 and CDR2: ENHRY, SYGVKD. This CDR3 is 16 amino acids long. CDR3 in amino acids: CAISETAGTLTWELFF. The CDR3 DNA follows: TGTGCCATCAGTGAGACGGCCGGGACCCTGACCTGGGAGCTGTTTTTT.

The sample holds a few counts of this clonotype. The chain is built from TRBV20-1 and TRBJ1-1; 7 bases are a match to TRBD1. Germline CDR1 is DFQATT and CDR2 is SNEGSKA (reference sequence). This CDR3 comprises 14 residues. Trimming took 3 bases from V and 3 from J; bases not matched to a gene: 7. DNA of the CDR3: TGCAGTGCTAGGGGTTTCACAGGGGACACTGAAGCTTTCTTT. It codes for CSARGFTGDTEAFF.

This clonotype was found many times. This CDR3 reads CASSPATGSYEQYF. The CDR3 DNA reads TGTGCCAGCTCACCGGCGACAGGATCCTACGAGCAGTACTTC. This chain links TRBV18 with TRBJ2-7, with D possibly being TRBD1 (6 bases). V was trimmed by 3 bases and J by 1 base, leaving 10 bases between them. The CDR3 runs 14 residues. CDR1 is KGHSH and CDR2 is LQKENI in the germline V gene.